This entry concerns a single TCR beta chain. This sample was included in a study of cytomegalovirus exposure and HLA in healthy donors. Study-level information: Among several hundred genotyped donors, about 85% fell in the Caucasian-associated ancestry cluster.

The primer mix had 60 Vbeta and 13 Jbeta primers. Sequenced by immunoSEQ multiplex PCR; TCRdb stores in-frame clones only, minus some. The sample lists about 200,000 clones, roughly 85% occurring once. V lost 3 bases, J lost 6 bases, and 7 bases stayed unmatched. Germline lookup yields CDR1 SGHDT and CDR2 YYEEEE. CDR3 length equals 16 residues. Sequences were obtained from PBMCs. V usage is TRBV5-6 and J usage is TRBJ1-5; 12 nucleotides line up with TRBD1. The source is a woman aged 25 to 45 in good health and CMV-seropositive. CDR3 amino acids: CASSSAGTGGSQPQHF. DNA of the CDR3: TGTGCCAGCAGCTCCGCCGGGACAGGGGGCAGTCAGCCCCAGCATTTT.